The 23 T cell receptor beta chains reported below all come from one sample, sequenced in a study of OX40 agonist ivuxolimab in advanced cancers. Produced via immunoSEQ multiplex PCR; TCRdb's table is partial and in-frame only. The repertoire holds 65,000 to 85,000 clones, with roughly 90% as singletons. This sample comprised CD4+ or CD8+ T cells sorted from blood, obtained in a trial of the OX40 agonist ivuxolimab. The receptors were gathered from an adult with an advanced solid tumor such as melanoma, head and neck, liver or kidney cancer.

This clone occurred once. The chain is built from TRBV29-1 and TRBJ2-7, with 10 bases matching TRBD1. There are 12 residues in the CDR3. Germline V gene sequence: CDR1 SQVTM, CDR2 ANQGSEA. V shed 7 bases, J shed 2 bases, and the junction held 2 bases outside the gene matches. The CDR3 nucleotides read TGCAGCGCCGGGACAGGGGCCTACGAGCAGTACTTC. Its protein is CSAGTGAYEQYF.

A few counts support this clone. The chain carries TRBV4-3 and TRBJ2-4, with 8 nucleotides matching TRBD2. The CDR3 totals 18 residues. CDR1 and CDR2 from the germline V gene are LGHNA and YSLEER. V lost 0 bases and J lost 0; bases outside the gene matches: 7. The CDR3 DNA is TGCGCCAGCAGCCAAGAGGGACCTCTAGCGGGAGCCAAAAACATTCAGTACTTC. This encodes CASSQEGPLAGAKNIQYF.

CDR3 region: CASSVVITGELFF. The CDR3 coding sequence is TGTGCCAGCAGCGTAGTAATCACCGGGGAGCTGTTTTTT. The rearrangement uses TRBV9 and TRBJ2-2; no firm D call. The CDR3 has 13 amino acids. CDR1 is SGDLS and CDR2 is YYNGEE in the germline V gene. Trimming pared 0 bases from V and 4 bases from J, leaving 4 bases between.

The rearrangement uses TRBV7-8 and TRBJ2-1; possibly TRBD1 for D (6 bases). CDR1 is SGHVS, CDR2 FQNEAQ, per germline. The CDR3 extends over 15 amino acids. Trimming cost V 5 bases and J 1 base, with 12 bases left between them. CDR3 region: CASSRRDTSYNEQFF. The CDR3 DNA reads TGTGCCAGCAGCCGCCGGGACACGTCCTACAATGAGCAGTTCTTC.

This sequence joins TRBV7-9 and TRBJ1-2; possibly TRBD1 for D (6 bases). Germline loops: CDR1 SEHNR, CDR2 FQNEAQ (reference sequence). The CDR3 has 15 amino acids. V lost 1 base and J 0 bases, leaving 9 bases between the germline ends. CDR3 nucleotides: TGTGCCAGCAGCTTAGAGGGGGATTCTAACTATGGCTACACCTTC. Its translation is CASSLEGDSNYGYTF.

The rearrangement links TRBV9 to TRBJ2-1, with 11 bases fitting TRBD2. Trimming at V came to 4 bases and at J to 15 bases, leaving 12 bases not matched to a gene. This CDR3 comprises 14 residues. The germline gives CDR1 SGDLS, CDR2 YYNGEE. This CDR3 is CASSPRTSGPRAFF. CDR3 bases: TGTGCCAGCAGCCCCCGGACTAGCGGGCCCCGAGCGTTCTTC.

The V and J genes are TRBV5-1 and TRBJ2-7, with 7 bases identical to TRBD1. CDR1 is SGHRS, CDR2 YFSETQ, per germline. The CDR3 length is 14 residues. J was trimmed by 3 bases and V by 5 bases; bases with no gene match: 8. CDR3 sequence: CASSSYRDSYEQYF. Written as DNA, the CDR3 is TGCGCCAGCAGTTCCTACCGGGACAGCTACGAGCAGTACTTC.

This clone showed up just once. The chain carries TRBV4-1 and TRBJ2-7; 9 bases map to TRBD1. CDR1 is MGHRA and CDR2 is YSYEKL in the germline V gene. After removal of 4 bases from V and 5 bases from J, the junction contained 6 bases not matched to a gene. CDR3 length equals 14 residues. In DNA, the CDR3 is TGCGCCAGCAGCCGCACAGGGGGCGTCGACGAGCAGTACTTC. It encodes CASSRTGGVDEQYF.

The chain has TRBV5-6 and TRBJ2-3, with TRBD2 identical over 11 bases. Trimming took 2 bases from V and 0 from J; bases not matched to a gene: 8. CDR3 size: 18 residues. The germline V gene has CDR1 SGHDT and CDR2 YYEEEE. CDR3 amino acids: CASSLGLAGGGSTDTQYF. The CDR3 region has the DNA TGTGCCAGCAGCTTAGGGCTAGCGGGGGGCGGGAGCACAGATACGCAGTATTTT.

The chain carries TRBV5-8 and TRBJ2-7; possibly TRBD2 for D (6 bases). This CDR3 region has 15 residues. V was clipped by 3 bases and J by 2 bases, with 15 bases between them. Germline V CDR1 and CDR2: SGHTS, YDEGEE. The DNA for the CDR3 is TGTGCCAGCAGCTCACCGGGACTGGTAACCTACGAGCAGTACTTC. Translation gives CASSSPGLVTYEQYF.

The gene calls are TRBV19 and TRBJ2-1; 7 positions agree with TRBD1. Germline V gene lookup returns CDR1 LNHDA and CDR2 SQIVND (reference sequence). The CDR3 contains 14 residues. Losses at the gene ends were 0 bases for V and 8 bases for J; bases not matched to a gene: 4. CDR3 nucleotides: TGTGCCAGTAGTATAGAGCTTGACAGGGATGAGCAGTTCTTC. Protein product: CASSIELDRDEQFF.

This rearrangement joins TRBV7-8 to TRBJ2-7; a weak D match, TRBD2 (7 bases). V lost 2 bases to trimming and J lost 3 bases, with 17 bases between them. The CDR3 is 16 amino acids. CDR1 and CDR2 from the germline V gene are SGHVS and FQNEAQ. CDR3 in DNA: TGTGCCAGCAGCTTACGCTTCGAGGGGGGGTTCTACGAGCAGTACTTC. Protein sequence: CASSLRFEGGFYEQYF.

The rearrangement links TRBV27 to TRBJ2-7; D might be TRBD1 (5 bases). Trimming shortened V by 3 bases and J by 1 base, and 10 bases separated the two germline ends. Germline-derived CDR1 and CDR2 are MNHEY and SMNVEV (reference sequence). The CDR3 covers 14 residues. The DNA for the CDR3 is TGTGCCAGCAGTTTCCACGACAGTTCCTACGAGCAGTACTTC. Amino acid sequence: CASSFHDSSYEQYF.

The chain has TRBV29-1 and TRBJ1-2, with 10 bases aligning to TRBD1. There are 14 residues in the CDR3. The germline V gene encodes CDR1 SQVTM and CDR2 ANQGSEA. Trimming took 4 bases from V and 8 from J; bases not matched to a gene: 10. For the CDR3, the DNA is TGCAGCGTTGGGGCCGGGACAGGGGTAAACGGCTACACCTTC. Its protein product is CSVGAGTGVNGYTF.

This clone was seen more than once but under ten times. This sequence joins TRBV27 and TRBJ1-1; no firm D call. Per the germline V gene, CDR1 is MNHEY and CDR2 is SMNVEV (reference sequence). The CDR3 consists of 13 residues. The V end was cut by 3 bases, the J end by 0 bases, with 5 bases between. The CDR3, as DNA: TGTGCCAGCAGTTTCGGTATGAACACTGAAGCTTTCTTT. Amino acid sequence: CASSFGMNTEAFF.

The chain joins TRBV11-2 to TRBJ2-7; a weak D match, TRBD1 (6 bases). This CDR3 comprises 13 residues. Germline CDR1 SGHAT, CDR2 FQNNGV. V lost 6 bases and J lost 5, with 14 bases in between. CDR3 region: CASSPLRTDEQYF. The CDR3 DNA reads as TGTGCCAGCAGTCCCCTCCGGACAGACGAGCAGTACTTC.

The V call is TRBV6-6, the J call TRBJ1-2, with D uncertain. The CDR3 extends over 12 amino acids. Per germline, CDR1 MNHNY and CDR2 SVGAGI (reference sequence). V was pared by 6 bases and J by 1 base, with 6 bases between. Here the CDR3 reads CASRAGNYGYTF. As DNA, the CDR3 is TGTGCCAGCAGGGCGGGTAACTATGGCTACACCTTC.

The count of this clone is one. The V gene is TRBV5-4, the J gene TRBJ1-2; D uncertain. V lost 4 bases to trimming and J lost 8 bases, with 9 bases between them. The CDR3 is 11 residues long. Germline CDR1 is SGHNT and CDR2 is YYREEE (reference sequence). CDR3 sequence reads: CASSEGAGYTF. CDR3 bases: TGTGCCAGCAGCGAAGGCGCGGGCTACACCTTC. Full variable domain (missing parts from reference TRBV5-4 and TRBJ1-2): ETGVTQSPTHLIKTRGQQVTLRCSSQSGHNTVSWYQQALGQGPQFIFQYYREEENGRGNFPPRFSGLQFPNYSSELNVNALELDDSALYLCASSEGAGYTFGSGTRLTVV.

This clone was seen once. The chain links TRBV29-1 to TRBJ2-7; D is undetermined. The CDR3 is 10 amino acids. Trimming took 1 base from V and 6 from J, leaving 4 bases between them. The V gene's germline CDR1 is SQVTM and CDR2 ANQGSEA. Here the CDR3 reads CSVEAGEQYF. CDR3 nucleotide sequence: TGCAGCGTTGAAGCGGGCGAGCAGTACTTC.

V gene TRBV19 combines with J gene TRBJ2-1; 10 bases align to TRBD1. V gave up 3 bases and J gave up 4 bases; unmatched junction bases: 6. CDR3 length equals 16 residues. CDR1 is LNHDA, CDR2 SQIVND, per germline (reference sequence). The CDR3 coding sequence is TGTGCCAGTAGTATTCCGGGGACAGGGGCTTACAATGAGCAGTTCTTC. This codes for CASSIPGTGAYNEQFF.

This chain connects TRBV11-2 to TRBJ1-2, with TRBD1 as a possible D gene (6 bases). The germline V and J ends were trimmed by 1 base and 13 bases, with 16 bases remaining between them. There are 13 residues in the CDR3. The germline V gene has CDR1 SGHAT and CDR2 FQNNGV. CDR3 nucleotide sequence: TGTGCCAGCAGCTTAGCACAGGGTAGGGCCGGCACCTTC. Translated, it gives CASSLAQGRAGTF.

CDR3 region: CASSASGGFYEQYF. CDR3 sequence (DNA): TGTGCCAGCAGCGCAAGCGGGGGGTTCTACGAGCAGTACTTC. The rearrangement links TRBV9 to TRBJ2-7, with 9 bases fitting TRBD2. This CDR3 is 14 amino acids long. With V trimmed by 3 bases and J by 3 bases, 4 bases remained unmatched. Per germline, CDR1 SGDLS and CDR2 YYNGEE.

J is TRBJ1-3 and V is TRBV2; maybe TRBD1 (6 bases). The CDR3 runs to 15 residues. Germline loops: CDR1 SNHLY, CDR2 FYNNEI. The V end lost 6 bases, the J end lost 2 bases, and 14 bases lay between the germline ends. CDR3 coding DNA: TGTGCCAGCAGCGAGTACAGGGTTCCTGGAAACACCATATATTTT. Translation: CASSEYRVPGNTIYF.